The 19 T cell receptor beta chains given below trace back to one sample, sequenced in a study of blood T cell repertoires in COVID-19. Assay: immunoSEQ multiplex PCR; the TCRdb copy retains only in-frame clones and omits some. Counted here are fewer than 200,000 clones, about 79% occurring once; the ten biggest clones make up less than 30%. The sequencing input was peripheral blood. The receptors come from a woman in her seventies with acute or convalescent COVID-19.

The rearrangement uses TRBV7-8 and TRBJ1-1; 8 bases align to TRBD1. The J segment lost 4 bases and the V segment lost 1 base, leaving 2 bases of the junction unmatched. CDR3 length equals 14 residues. From germline, CDR1 is SGHVS and CDR2 FQNEAQ. The CDR3 bases are TGTGCCAGCAGCTTAGGGACAGGGAGCACTGAAGCTTTCTTT. Amino acid sequence: CASSLGTGSTEAFF. Filled out from reference TRBV7-8 and TRBJ1-1, the complete variable domain reads GAGVSQSPRYKVAKRGQDVALRCDPISGHVSLFWYQQALGQGPEFLTYFQNEAQLDKSGLPSDRFFAERPEGSVSTLKIQRTQQEDSAVYLCASSLGTGSTEAFFGQGTRLTVV.

The chain recombines TRBV19 with TRBJ2-5; 12 positions match TRBD1. This CDR3 has 16 amino acids. Trimming at V came to 5 bases and at J to 5 bases, leaving 9 bases not matched to a gene. CDR1 and CDR2 from the germline V gene are LNHDA and SQIVND (reference sequence). The CDR3 protein is CASSPSRDRGRETQYF. CDR3 DNA: TGTGCCAGTAGTCCAAGCCGGGACAGGGGGCGGGAGACCCAGTACTTC.

This chain uses TRBV11-2 with TRBJ2-1; TRBD2 matches 7 bases. This CDR3 contains 15 residues. The germline V gene has CDR1 SGHAT and CDR2 FQNNGV. The junction had 10 bases not matched to a gene; V was cut back by 5 bases and J by 6 bases. CDR3: CASSRGLVGLNEQFF. CDR3 sequence (DNA): TGTGCCAGCAGCCGAGGACTAGTTGGGCTCAATGAGCAGTTCTTC.

The J gene is TRBJ1-2, the V gene TRBV5-1, with 7 bases fitting TRBD1. The germline gives CDR1 SGHRS, CDR2 YFSETQ. This CDR3 region has 15 residues. Trimming took 4 bases from V and 4 from J; bases not matched to a gene: 10. CDR3 region: CASSTGTVNTYGYTF. The CDR3 nucleotides read TGCGCCAGCAGCACTGGGACAGTAAATACCTATGGCTACACCTTC.

The gene calls are TRBV6-5 and TRBJ1-2; TRBD1 might be the D (5 bases). V was pared by 5 bases and J by 8 bases, with 15 bases between. The CDR3 loop spans 13 amino acids. Per the germline V gene, CDR1 is MNHEY and CDR2 is SVGAGI. The CDR3 here is CASSPEQGFGYTF. CDR3 nucleotides: TGTGCCAGCAGTCCGGAGCAGGGTTTCGGCTACACCTTC.

The chain couples TRBV6-1 to TRBJ1-2; no clear D. This CDR3 has 13 amino acids. Germline V gives CDR1 MNHNS, CDR2 SASEGT. V shed 2 bases and J shed 7 bases, with 11 bases lying between them. Here the CDR3 DNA reads TGTGCCAGCAGTGAAATACTGGGAGCTGGCTACACCTTC. Translating it yields CASSEILGAGYTF.

The chain uses TRBV12-3 or TRBV12-4 and TRBJ1-4; D call uncertain. V was clipped by 5 bases and J by 6 bases, with 10 bases between them. The CDR3 sequence is 13 residues long. The CDR3 spells CASSAWGDEKLFF. CDR3 in DNA: TGTGCCAGCAGTGCCTGGGGAGATGAAAAACTGTTTTTT.

This chain connects TRBV30 to TRBJ2-3; 7 positions match TRBD2. J gave up 2 bases and V 2 bases, and 7 bases lay outside the gene matches. Germline CDR1 and CDR2: GTSNPN and SVGIG (reference sequence). The length of the CDR3 is 15 residues. As DNA, the CDR3 is TGTGCCTGGAGTTTCCCAGCGGGACCCACAGATACGCAGTATTTT. It encodes CAWSFPAGPTDTQYF.

Written as DNA, the CDR3 is TGCGCCAGCAGTGAGTCATACAGGGGGACCGGCGAGCAGTACTTC. Translation gives CASSESYRGTGEQYF. The chain is built from TRBV10-2 and TRBJ2-7; 8 bases fit TRBD1. The V segment lost 0 bases and the J segment 6 bases; nucleotides outside the gene matches: 7. CDR1 is WSHSY and CDR2 is SAAADI in the germline V gene. This CDR3 spans 15 amino acids.

The chain links TRBV24-1 to TRBJ1-2; TRBD1 matches 9 bases. CDR3 size: 17 residues. In germline, CDR1 is KGHDR, CDR2 SFDVKD. V was clipped by 3 bases and J by 5 bases; unmatched bases: 12. CDR3: CATSDAKPGTGIYGYTF. The CDR3 region has the DNA TGTGCCACCAGTGATGCTAAACCCGGGACAGGGATATATGGCTACACCTTC.

V and J are TRBV5-1 and TRBJ1-1; D is perhaps TRBD1 (5 bases). The CDR3 has 16 amino acids. Per germline, CDR1 SGHRS and CDR2 YFSETQ. Trimming removed 0 bases at V and 0 bases at J, with 12 bases between. CDR3 loop: CASSLVLGGLNTEAFF. DNA of the CDR3: TGCGCCAGCAGCTTGGTCCTGGGGGGTTTGAACACTGAAGCTTTCTTT.

The chain joins TRBV12-3 or TRBV12-4 to TRBJ1-5, with D hard to call. Trimming shortened V by 3 bases and J by 7 bases, and 10 bases separated the two germline ends. The CDR3 spans 13 residues. CDR3 in DNA: TGTGCCAGCAGTTTGGGGAGGTTGCAGCCCCAGCATTTT. Its translation: CASSLGRLQPQHF.

This clone turned up a few times. The chain joins TRBV7-8 to TRBJ1-5, with 9 bases matching TRBD1. The length of the CDR3 is 16 residues. The junction had 1 base not matched to a gene; V was cut back by 1 base and J by 0 bases. Germline assignment: CDR1 SGHVS and CDR2 FQNEAQ. The chain's CDR3 is CASSLVTGGSNQPQHF. As DNA, the CDR3 is TGTGCCAGCAGCTTAGTGACAGGGGGTAGCAATCAGCCCCAGCATTTT.

This chain joins TRBV21-1 and TRBJ2-1; the table assigns TRBD2, which was not confirmed against the DNA. TRBV21-1 has pseudogene status. CDR3 length: 18 residues. The CDR3 coding sequence is TGTGCCAGCAGCAAAACGGGGGACAGGACTAGCGGGAGGAATGAGCAGTTCTTC. Protein sequence: CASSKTGDRTSGRNEQFF.

J is TRBJ2-5 and V is TRBV11-2, with D possibly TRBD2 on 5 matching bases. This CDR3 is built from 15 residues. Trimming left V 0 bases short and J 5 bases short, with 13 bases between. CDR1 is SGHAT, CDR2 FQNNGV, per germline. The CDR3, as DNA: TGTGCCAGCAGCTTAGATCTAGCCCGGTCGGAGACCCAGTACTTC. Translated: CASSLDLARSETQYF.

Comments on this clone: This CDR3 is also generated by other DNA sequences in the sample. The chain joins TRBV30 to TRBJ2-2, with TRBD2 identical over 9 bases. Losses at the gene ends were 0 bases for V and 2 bases for J; bases not matched to a gene: 13. CDR3 length: 19 residues. Germline V gene data show CDR1 as GTSNPN and CDR2 as SVGIG (reference sequence). The CDR3 loop reads CAWSVPTSGLLVNTGELFF. The CDR3 DNA follows: TGTGCCTGGAGTGTTCCTACTAGCGGGCTTTTGGTTAACACCGGGGAGCTGTTTTTT. Full variable domain (remainder filled in from reference TRBV30 and TRBJ2-2): SQTIHQWPATLVQPVGSPLSLECTVEGTSNPNLYWYRQAAGRGLQLLFYSVGIGQISSEVPQNLSASRPQDRQFILSSKKLLLSDSGFYLCAWSVPTSGLLVNTGELFFGEGSRLTVL.

The chain joins TRBV15 to TRBJ1-6; D is possibly TRBD1 (6 bases). Germline CDR1 and CDR2: LNHNV and YYDKDF (reference sequence). V was cut by 6 bases and J by 2 bases, with 8 bases left in between. CDR3 length: 14 amino acids. Here the CDR3 DNA reads TGTGCCACCAGAAAGGGGGCCTATAATTCACCCCTCCACTTT. Its protein product is CATRKGAYNSPLHF.

This chain connects TRBV14 to TRBJ2-3, with a possible D match to TRBD1 (5 bases). This CDR3 region has 15 residues. Looked up from germline, CDR1 is SGHDN and CDR2 is FVKESK. The V end lost 1 base, the J end lost 3 bases, and 11 bases lay between the germline ends. CDR3 in amino acids: CASSQGFHRTDTQYF. In DNA, the CDR3 is TGTGCCAGCAGCCAAGGGTTCCACAGGACAGATACGCAGTATTTT.

The chain links TRBV19 to TRBJ2-7; 9 nucleotides agree with TRBD1. V shed 5 bases and J 6 bases; nucleotides not matched to a gene: 5. The germline CDR1 and CDR2 sequences are LNHDA and SQIVND (reference sequence). The length of the CDR3 is 13 residues. The DNA for the CDR3 is TGTGCCAGTAGTCAACAGGGGGCGGTCGAGCAGTACTTC. Translated: CASSQQGAVEQYF.